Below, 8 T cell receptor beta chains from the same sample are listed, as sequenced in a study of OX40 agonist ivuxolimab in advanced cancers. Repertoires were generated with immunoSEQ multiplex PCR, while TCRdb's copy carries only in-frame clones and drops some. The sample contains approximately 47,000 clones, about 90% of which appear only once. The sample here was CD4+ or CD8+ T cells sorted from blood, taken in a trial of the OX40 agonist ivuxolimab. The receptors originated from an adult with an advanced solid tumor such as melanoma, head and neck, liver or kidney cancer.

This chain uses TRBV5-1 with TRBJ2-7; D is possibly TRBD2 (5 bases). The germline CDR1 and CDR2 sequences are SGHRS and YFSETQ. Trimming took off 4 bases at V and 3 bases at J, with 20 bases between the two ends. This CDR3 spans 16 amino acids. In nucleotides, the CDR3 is TGCGCCAGCAGCCCGAGGAGCGGTCCCCAAGTCTACGAGCAGTACTTC. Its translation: CASSPRSGPQVYEQYF.

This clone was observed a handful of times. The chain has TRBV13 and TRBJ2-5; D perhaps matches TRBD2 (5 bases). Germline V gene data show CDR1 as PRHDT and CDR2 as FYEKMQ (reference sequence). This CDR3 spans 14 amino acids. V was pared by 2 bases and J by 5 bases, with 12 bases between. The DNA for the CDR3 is TGTGCCAGCAGCTTAAGGACTCCTCTTGAGACCCAGTACTTC. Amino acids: CASSLRTPLETQYF. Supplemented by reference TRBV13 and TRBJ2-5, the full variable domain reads AAGVIQSPRHLIKEKRETATLKCYPIPRHDTVYWYQQGPGQDPQFLISFYEKMQSDKGSIPDRFSAQQFSDYHSELNMSSLELGDSALYFCASSLRTPLETQYFGPGTRLLVL.

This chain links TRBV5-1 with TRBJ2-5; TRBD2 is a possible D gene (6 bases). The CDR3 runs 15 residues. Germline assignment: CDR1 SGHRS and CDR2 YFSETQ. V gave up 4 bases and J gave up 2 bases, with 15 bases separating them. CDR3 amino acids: CASSLTGGPQETQYF. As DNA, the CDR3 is TGCGCCAGCAGCCTCACCGGGGGACCACAAGAGACCCAGTACTTC.

The CDR3 DNA reads TGTGCCAGCAGCTTGACTCAGGGGGCGAACACTGAAGCTTTCTTT. Translation gives CASSLTQGANTEAFF. The chain recombines TRBV5-8 with TRBJ1-1; TRBD1 aligns across 8 bases. The trim removed 1 base at V and 1 base at J, leaving 3 bases unmatched. Germline V CDR1 and CDR2: SGHTS, YDEGEE. This CDR3 contains 15 residues.

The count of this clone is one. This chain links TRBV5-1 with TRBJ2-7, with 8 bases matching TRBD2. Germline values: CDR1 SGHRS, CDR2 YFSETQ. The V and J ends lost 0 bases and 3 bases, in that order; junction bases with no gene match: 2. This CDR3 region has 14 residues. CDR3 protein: CASSLDTSGYEQYF. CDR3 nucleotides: TGCGCCAGCAGCTTGGATACTAGCGGCTACGAGCAGTACTTC.

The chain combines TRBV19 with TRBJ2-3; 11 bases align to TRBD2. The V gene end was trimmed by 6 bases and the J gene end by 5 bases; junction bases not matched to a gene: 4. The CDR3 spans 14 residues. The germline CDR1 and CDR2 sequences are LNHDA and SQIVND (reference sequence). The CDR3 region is CASSPGLAVDTQYF. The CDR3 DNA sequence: TGTGCCAGTAGCCCGGGACTAGCGGTAGATACGCAGTATTTT.

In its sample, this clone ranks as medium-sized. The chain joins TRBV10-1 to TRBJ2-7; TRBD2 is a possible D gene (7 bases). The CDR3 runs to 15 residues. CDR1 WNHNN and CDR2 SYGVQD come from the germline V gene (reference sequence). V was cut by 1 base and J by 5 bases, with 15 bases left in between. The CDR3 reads CASSECGRGVDEQYF. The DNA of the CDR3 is TGCGCCAGCAGTGAGTGTGGGAGGGGGGTTGACGAGCAGTACTTC.

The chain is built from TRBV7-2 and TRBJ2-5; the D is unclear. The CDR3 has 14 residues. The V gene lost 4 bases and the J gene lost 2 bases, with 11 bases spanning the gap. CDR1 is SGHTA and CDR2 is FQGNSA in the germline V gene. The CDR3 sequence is CASSYRLRQETQYF. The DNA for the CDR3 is TGTGCCAGCAGCTATCGACTTAGGCAAGAGACCCAGTACTTC.